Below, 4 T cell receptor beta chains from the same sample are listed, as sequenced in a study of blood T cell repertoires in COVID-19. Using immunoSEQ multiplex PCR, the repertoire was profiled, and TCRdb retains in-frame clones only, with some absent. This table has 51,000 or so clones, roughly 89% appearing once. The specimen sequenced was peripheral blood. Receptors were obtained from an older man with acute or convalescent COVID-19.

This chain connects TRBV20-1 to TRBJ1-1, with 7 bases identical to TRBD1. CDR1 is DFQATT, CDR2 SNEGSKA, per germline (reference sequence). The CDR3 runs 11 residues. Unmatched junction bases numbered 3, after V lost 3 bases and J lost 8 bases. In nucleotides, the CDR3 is TGCAGTGCTAGTGGACAGGCGGAAGCTTTCTTT. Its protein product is CSASGQAEAFF.

The chain's CDR3 is CASSKALGAANTGELFF. DNA for the CDR3: TGTGCCAGCAGCAAAGCGCTGGGGGCGGCGAACACCGGGGAGCTGTTTTTT. V is TRBV21-1 and J is TRBJ2-2; the table assigns TRBD1, which was not confirmed against the DNA. TRBV21-1 is recorded as a pseudogene. This CDR3 is built from 17 residues.

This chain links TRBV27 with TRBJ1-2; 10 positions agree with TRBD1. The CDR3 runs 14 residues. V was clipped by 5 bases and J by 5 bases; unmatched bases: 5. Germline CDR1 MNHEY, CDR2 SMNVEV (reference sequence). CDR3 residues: CASSDRDRGYGYTF. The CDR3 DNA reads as TGTGCCAGCAGTGACCGGGACAGGGGTTATGGCTACACCTTC.

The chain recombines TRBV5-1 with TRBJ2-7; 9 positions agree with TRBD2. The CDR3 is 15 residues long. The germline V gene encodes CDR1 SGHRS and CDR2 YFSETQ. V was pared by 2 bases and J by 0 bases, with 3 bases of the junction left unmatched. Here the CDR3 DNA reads TGCGCCAGCAGCTTACTAGCGGGCCACTCCTACGAGCAGTACTTC. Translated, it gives CASSLLAGHSYEQYF.